This T cell receptor (beta chain) was sequenced for a study of T cell responses to AZD1222 COVID-19 vaccine. Study-level findings and limits: Baseline seropositives among AZD1222 recipients totaled only 5 to 7. Increases in Spike-specific TCR breadth and depth were seen after two AZD1222 doses. Distributed over spike, vaccine-associated CD4 TCRs predominated at 160-218 and 743-854.

Germline-derived CDR1 and CDR2 are DFQATT and SNEGSKA (reference sequence). V dropped 3 bases and J dropped 7; count of bases not matched to a gene: 6. This CDR3 has 14 residues. The repertoire was sequenced with immunoSEQ multiplex PCR; TCRdb's copy has only in-frame clones and lacks some. The sample has roughly 140,000 clones; 80% to 95% are singletons. In the case of this clone: Its matching antigen is unknown.

Pooling covered second doses at about 4 or about 12 weeks. The sample here was peripheral blood, taken 28 days after the second AZD1222 dose. V gene TRBV20-1 combines with J gene TRBJ2-1, with 10 bases identical to TRBD2. This clonotype originated in an adult who received the AZD1222 COVID-19 vaccine. Here the CDR3 DNA reads TGCAGTGCTAGTATCACTAGCGGGGCTAATGAGCAGTTCTTC. The encoded protein is CSASITSGANEQFF.